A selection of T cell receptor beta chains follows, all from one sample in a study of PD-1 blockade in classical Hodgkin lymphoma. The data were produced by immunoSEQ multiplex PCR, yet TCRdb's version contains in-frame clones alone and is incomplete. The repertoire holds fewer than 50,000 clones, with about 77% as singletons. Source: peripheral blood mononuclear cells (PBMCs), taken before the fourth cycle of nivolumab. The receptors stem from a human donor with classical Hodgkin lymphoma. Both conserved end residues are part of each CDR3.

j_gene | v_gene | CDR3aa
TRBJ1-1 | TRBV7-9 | CASHPGAEVSTEAFF
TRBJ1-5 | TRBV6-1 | CASSEGEGGGNQPQHF
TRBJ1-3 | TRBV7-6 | CASSLAWGSSGNTIYF
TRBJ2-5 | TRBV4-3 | CASSYHRGETQYF
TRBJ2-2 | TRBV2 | CASSEAQLTGELFF
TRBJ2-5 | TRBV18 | CASSPGSRGAGETQYF
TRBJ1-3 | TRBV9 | CASSAGGASGNTIYF
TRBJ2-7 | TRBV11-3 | CASSLGQAPSYEQYF
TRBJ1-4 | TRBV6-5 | CASGVTNEKLFF
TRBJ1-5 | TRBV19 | CASSKGATGVQPQHF
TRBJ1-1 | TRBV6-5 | CASKKGRRSGTEAFF
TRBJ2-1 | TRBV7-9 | CASSLVYSTGVGNEQFF
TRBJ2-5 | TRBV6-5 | CASSPLAGGQETQYF
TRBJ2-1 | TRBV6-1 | CASSGGRFNEQFF
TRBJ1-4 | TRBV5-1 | CASSLIVGSNEKLFF
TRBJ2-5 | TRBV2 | CASRGLAGGAETQYF
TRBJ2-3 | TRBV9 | CASSVVWGGTQYF
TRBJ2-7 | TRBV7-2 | CASSLSGGAYEQYF
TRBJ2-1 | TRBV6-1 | CASSELAGGPAEQFF
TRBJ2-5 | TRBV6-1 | CASSEVWGKETQYF
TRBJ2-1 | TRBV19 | CASSIFPLGEQFF
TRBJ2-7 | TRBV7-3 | CASSLAGKSGEQYF
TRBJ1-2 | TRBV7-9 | CASSLVWLYGYTF
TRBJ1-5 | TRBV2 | CASRVTNQPQHF
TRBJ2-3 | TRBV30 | CAWRGGGQVGTQYF
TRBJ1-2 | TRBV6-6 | CASSYLGPNYGYTF
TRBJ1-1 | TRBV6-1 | CASSEQIMNTEAFF